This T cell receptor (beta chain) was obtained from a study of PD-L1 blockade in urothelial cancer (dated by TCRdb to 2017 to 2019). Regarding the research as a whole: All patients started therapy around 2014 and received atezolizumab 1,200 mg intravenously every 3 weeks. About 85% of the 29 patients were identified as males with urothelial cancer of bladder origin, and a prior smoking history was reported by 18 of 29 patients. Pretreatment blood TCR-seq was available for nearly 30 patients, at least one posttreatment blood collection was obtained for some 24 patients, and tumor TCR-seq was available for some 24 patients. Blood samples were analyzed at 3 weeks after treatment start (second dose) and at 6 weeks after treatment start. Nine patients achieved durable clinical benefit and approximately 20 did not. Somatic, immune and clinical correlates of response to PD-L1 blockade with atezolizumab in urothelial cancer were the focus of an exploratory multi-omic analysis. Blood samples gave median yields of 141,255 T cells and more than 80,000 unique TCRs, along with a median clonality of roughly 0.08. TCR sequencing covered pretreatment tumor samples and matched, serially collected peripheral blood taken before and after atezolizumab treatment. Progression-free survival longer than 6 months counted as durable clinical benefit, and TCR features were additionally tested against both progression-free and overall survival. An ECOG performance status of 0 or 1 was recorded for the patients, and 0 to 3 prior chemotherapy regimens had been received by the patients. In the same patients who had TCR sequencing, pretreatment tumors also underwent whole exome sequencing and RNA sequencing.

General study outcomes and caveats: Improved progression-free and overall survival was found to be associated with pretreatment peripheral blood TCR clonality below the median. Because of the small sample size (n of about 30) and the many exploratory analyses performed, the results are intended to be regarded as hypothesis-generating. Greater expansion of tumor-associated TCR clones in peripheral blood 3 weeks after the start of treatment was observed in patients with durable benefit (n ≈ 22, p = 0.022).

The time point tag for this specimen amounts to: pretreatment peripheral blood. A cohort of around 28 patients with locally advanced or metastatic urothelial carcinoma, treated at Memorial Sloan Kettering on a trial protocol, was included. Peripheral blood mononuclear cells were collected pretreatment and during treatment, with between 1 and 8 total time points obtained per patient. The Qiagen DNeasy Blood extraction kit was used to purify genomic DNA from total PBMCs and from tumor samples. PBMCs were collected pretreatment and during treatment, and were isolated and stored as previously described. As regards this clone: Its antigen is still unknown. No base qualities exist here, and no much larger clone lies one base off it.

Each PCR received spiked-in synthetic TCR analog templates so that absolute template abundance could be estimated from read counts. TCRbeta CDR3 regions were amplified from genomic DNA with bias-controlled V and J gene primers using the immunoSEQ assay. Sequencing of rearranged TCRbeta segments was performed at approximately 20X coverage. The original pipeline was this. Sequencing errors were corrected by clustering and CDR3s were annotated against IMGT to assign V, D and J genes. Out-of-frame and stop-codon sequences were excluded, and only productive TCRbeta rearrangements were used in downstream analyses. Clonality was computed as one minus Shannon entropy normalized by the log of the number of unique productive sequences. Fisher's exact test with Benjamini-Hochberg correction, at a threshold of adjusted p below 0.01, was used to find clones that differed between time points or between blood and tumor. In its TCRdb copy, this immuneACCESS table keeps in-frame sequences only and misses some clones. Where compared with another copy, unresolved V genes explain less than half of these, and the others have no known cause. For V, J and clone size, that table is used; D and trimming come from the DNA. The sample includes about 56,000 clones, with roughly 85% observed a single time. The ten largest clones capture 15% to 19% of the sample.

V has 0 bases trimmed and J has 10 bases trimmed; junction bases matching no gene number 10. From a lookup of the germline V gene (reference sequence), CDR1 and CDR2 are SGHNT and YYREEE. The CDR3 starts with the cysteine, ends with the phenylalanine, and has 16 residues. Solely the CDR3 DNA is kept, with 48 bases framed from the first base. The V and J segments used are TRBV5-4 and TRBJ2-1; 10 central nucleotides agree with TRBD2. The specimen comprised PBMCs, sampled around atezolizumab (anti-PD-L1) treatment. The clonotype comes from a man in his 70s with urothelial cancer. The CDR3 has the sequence CASSLGAGGPLGEQFF. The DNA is TGTGCCAGCAGCTTGGGAGCGGGAGGGCCCCTAGGGGAGCAGTTCTTC.